These T cell receptor beta chains were read from a single sample in a study of T cells in Graves' hyperthyroidism and ophthalmopathy. TCRdb reanalysed the multiplex PCR reads using MiXCR and keeps one entry per CDR3 protein. The repertoire holds about 410,000 distinct CDR3 sequences, with about 15% as singletons. Sequencing was carried out using blood. Receptor source: a man aged 18 to 30 with Graves' ophthalmopathy. Each CDR3 is given with its conserved first and last residue.

TRBJ2-1 | TRBV4-2 | CASHASGSVDEQFF
TRBJ2-3 | TRBV6-1 | CASSVAGGTDTQYF
TRBJ1-2 | TRBV7-9 | CASSLVGGAGGYTF
TRBJ1-4 | TRBV6-5 | CASSYSYPDQGKLFF
TRBJ2-2 | TRBV29-1 | CSVGRRAGELFF
TRBJ1-5 | TRBV2 | CASTWAGTADQPQHF
TRBJ1-3 | TRBV14 | CASTRETGNTIYF
TRBJ2-5 | TRBV19 | CASSPKTGQYQETQYF
TRBJ1-1 | TRBV6-1 | CASSRGLHRGNTEAFF
TRBJ2-1 | TRBV19 | CASSTLRTGVLLGEQFF
TRBJ2-7 | TRBV2 | CASSEDPGFGQYF
TRBJ2-7 | TRBV27 | CASRLTSGSYEQYF
TRBJ1-3 | TRBV6-5 | CASSYSRGITGNTIYF
TRBJ2-2 | TRBV7-8 | CASSLGGPTGELFF
TRBJ2-7 | TRBV7-2 | CASSPAGTGAYEQYF
TRBJ2-2 | TRBV27 | CASSPTSGGAVTGELFF
TRBJ2-7 | TRBV11-2 | CASSQAGASSYEQYF
TRBJ2-7 | TRBV7-9 | CASSLAWGSSYEQYF
TRBJ1-1 | TRBV6-5 | CASRYSDMNTEAFF
TRBJ1-5 | TRBV15 | CATSKVQRDRSGNQPQHF
TRBJ1-2 | TRBV12-3/TRBV12-4 | CASSRDRDFYGYTF